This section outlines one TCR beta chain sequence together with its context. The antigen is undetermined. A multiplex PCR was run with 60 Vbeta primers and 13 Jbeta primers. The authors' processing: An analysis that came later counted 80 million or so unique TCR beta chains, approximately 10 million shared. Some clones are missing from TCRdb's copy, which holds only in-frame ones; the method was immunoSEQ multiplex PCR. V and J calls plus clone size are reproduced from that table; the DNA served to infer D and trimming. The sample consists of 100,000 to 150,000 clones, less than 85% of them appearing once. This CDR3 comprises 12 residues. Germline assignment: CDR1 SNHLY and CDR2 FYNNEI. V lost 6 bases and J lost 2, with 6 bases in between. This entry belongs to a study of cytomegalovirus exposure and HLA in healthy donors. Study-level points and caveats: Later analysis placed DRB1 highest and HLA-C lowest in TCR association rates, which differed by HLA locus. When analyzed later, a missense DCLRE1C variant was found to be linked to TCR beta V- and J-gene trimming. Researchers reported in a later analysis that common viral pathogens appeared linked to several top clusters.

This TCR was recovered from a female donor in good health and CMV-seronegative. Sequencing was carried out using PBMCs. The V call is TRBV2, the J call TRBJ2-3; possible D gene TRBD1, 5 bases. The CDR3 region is CASRDTTDTQYF. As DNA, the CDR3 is TGTGCCAGCAGGGACACCACAGATACGCAGTATTTT.